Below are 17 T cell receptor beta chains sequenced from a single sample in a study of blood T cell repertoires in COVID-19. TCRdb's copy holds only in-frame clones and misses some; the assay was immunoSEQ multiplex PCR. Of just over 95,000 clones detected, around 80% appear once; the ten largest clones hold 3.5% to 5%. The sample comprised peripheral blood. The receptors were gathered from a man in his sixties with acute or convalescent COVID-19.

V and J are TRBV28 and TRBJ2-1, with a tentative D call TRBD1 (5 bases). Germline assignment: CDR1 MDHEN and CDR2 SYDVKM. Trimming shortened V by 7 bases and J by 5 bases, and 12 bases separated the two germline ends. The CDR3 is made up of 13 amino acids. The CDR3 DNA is TGTGCCAGCATTGGCAGGGAAAACAATGAGCAGTTCTTC. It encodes CASIGRENNEQFF.

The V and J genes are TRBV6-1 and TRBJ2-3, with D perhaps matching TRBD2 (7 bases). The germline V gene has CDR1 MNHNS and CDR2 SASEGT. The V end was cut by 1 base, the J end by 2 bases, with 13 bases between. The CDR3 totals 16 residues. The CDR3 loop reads CASSEEMGGHTDTQYF. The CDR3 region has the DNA TGTGCCAGCAGTGAAGAGATGGGGGGGCACACAGATACGCAGTATTTT.

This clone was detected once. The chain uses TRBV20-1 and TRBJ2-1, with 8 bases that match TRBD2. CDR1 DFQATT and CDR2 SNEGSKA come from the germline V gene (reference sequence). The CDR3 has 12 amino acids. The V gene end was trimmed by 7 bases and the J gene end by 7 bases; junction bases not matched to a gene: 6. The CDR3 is CSVSSGINEQFF. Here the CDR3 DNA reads TGCAGTGTTAGTAGCGGGATTAATGAGCAGTTCTTC.

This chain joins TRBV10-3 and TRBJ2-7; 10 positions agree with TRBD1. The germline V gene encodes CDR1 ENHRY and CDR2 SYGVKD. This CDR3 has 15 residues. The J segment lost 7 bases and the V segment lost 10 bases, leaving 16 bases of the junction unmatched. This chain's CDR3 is CATTLTGGAGGEQYV. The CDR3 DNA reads TGTGCCACCACCTTGACAGGGGGCGCAGGGGGGGAGCAGTACGTC.

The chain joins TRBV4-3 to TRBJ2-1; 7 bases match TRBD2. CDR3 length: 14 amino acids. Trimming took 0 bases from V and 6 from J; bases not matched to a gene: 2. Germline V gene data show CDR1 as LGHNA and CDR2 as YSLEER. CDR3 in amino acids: CASSQELARNEQFF. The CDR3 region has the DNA TGCGCCAGCAGCCAAGAACTAGCGCGCAATGAGCAGTTCTTC.

The CDR3 nucleotides are TGTGCCAGCAGTGGTCAGTCAAGTAATGAAAAACTGTTTTTT. Residues: CASSGQSSNEKLFF. The rearrangement joins TRBV2 to TRBJ1-4; D call uncertain. Germline loops: CDR1 SNHLY, CDR2 FYNNEI. V lost 4 bases and J 4 bases, leaving 10 bases between the germline ends. The CDR3 contains 14 residues. Full variable domain (rest looked up from reference TRBV2 and TRBJ1-4): EPEVTQTPSHQVTQMGQEVILRCVPISNHLYFYWYRQILGQKVEFLVSFYNNEISEKSEIFDDQFSVERPDGSNFTLKIRSTKLEDSAMYFCASSGQSSNEKLFFGSGTQLSVL.

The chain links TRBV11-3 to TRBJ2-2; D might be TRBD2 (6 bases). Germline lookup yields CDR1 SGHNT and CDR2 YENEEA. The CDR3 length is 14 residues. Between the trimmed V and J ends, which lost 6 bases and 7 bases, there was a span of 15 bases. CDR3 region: CASSSRPEGGELFF. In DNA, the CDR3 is TGTGCCAGCAGTTCCCGGCCGGAGGGCGGGGAGCTGTTTTTT.

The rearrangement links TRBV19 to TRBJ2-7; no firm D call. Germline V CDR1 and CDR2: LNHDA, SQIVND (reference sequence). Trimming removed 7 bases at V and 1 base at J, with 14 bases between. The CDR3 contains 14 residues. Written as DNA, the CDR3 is TGTGCCAGTATAAACTTTTCGGGTTCCTACGAGCAGTACGTC. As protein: CASINFSGSYEQYV.

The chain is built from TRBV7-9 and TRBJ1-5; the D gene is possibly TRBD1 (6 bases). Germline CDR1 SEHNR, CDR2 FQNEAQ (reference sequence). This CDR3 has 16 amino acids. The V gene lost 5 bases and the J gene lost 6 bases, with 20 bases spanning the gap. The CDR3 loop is CASSTSGRGGRQPQHF. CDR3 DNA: TGTGCCAGCAGCACCTCGGGAAGGGGGGGGCGTCAGCCCCAGCATTTT.

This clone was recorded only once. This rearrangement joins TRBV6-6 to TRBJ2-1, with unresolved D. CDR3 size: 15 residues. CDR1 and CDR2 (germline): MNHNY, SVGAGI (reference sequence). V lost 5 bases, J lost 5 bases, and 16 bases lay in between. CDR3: CASSPLRLTDNEQFF. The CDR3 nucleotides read TGTGCCAGCAGTCCCTTAAGGTTAACAGACAATGAGCAGTTCTTC.

This CDR3 is CASSDDRGQLRNTEAFF. CDR3 nucleotide sequence: TGTGCCAGCAGCGACGACAGGGGCCAGCTTCGGAACACTGAAGCTTTCTTT. The chain employs TRBV11-3 and TRBJ1-1; 8 bases agree with TRBD1. CDR1 SGHNT and CDR2 YENEEA come from the germline V gene. V lost 5 bases, J lost 1 base, and 12 bases stayed unmatched. The CDR3 sequence is 17 residues long.

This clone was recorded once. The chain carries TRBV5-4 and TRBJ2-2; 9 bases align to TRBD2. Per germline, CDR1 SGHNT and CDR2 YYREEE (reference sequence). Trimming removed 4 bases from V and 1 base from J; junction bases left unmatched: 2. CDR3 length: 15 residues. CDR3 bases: TGTGCCAGCAGCCTAGCGGGACTGAACACCGGGGAGCTGTTTTTT. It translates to CASSLAGLNTGELFF.

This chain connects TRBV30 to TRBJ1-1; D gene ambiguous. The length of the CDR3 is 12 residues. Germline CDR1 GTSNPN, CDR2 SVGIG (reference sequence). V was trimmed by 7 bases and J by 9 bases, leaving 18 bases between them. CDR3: CAFKQADRQAFF. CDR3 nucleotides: TGTGCCTTCAAGCAGGCAGACCGACAAGCTTTCTTT.

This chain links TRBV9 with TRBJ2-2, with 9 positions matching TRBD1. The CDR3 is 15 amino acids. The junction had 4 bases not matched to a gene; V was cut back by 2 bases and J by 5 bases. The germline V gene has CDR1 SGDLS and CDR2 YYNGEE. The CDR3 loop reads CASSVLTGGTGELFF. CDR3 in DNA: TGTGCCAGCAGCGTGTTGACAGGGGGTACCGGGGAGCTGTTTTTT.

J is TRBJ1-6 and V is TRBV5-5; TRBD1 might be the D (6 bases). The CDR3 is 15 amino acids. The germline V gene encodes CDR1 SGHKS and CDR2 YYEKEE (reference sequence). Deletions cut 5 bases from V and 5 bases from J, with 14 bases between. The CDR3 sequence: CASRPGVWNNSPLHF. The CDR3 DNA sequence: TGTGCCAGCAGACCAGGGGTTTGGAATAATTCACCCCTCCACTTT.

The CDR3 bases are TGTGCCAGTTGGGGGGGGAACACTGAAGCTTTCTTT. Encoded protein: CASWGGNTEAFF. The chain employs TRBV12-3 or TRBV12-4 and TRBJ1-1, with D possibly matching TRBD1 (5 bases). V dropped 9 bases and J dropped 1 base, with 9 bases sitting between them. CDR3 length: 12 residues.

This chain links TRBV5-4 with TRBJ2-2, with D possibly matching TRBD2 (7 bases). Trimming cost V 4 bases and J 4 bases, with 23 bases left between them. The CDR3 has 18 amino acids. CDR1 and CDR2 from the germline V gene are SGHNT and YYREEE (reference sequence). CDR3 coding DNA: TGTGCCAGCAGCCCCCTAGGGAGGGGGATTTTGAGCACCGGGGAGCTGTTTTTT. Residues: CASSPLGRGILSTGELFF.